Below are 32 T cell receptor beta chains sequenced from a single sample in a study of shared clonotypes between healthy human individuals (TCRdb year 2020). The protocol used for the library was the immunoSEQ multiplex PCR assay. TCRdb stores this immuneACCESS table with in-frame sequences only. Part of the clones is absent; in the studies checked, under half of the shortfall reflects unresolved V genes, and no reason is known for the rest. The sample yields 1 million to 1.2 million clones; 60% to 80% were counted once. More than 0.85% of the sample lies in the top ten. Material: memory CD4+ T cells from PBMCs. The cell subset or site label corresponds to: CD45RA-negative fraction. The receptors shown here come from a young man in good health. Some clones in this sample may be carry-over from other donors' samples.

The rearrangement links TRBV28 to TRBJ2-3; D may be TRBD1 (5 bases). The CDR3 spans 15 residues. Germline CDR1 is MDHEN and CDR2 is SYDVKM. V lost 5 bases and J 0 bases, leaving 12 bases between the germline ends. The CDR3 DNA sequence: TGTGCCAGCAGTCCAGTGGCAGGGAGCACAGATACGCAGTATTTT. Its protein product is CASSPVAGSTDTQYF.

The chain combines TRBV5-5 with TRBJ2-2, with D perhaps TRBD2 (5 bases). Per germline, CDR1 SGHKS and CDR2 YYEKEE (reference sequence). There are 16 residues in the CDR3. Trimming cost V 3 bases and J 0 bases, with 12 bases left between them. The CDR3 loop is CASSSIGGSNTGELFF. The CDR3 DNA sequence: TGTGCCAGCAGCTCTATTGGAGGCTCGAACACCGGGGAGCTGTTTTTT.

This clone was seen a few times. This sequence joins TRBV28 and TRBJ1-4; D unclear. The CDR3 loop spans 12 amino acids. Deletions cut 6 bases from V and 6 bases from J, with 8 bases between. From germline, CDR1 is MDHEN and CDR2 SYDVKM. The CDR3 spells CASSPVDEKLFF. The CDR3 DNA reads TGTGCCAGCAGCCCGGTAGATGAAAAACTGTTTTTT.

The rearrangement uses TRBV7-7 and TRBJ2-2; TRBD2 might be the D (6 bases). From germline, CDR1 is SSHAT and CDR2 FNYEAQ (reference sequence). V was clipped by 3 bases and J by 4 bases, with 24 bases between them. This CDR3 comprises 19 residues. The CDR3 coding sequence is TGTGCCAGCAGCTTCCCGCATCGGGGGAGCGGCATAAGCACCGGGGAGCTGTTTTTT. Its protein product is CASSFPHRGSGISTGELFF. Together with reference TRBV7-7 and TRBJ2-2, the CDR3 gives the full variable domain: GAGVSQSPRYKVTKRGQDVTLRCDPISSHATLYWYQQALGQGPEFLTYFNYEAQPDKSGLPSDRFSAERPEGSISTLTIQRTEQRDSAMYRCASSFPHRGSGISTGELFFGEGSRLTVL.

The genes are TRBV30 and TRBJ1-6; D is perhaps TRBD1 (5 bases). CDR3 length equals 15 residues. The V end was cut by 0 bases, the J end by 8 bases, with 14 bases between. Germline loops: CDR1 GTSNPN, CDR2 SVGIG (reference sequence). The CDR3 reads CAWSVPGLGDSPLHF. DNA of the CDR3: TGTGCCTGGAGTGTACCTGGTCTGGGGGATTCACCCCTCCACTTT.

The chain employs TRBV29-1 and TRBJ2-7; D remains ambiguous. Germline V gene sequence: CDR1 SQVTM, CDR2 ANQGSEA. The CDR3 covers 12 residues. The V end was cut by 4 bases, the J end by 2 bases, with 9 bases between. The CDR3 bases are TGCAGCGTTGTAGCTGCGGCCTACGAGCAGTACTTC. Protein product: CSVVAAAYEQYF.

As to this clone: This CDR3 is also generated by other DNA sequences in the sample. The J gene is TRBJ2-3, the V gene TRBV20-1, with a tentative D call TRBD2 (5 bases). Per the germline V gene, CDR1 is DFQATT and CDR2 is SNEGSKA (reference sequence). The CDR3 extends over 11 amino acids. The V gene lost 5 bases and the J gene lost 6 bases, with 9 bases spanning the gap. In nucleotides, the CDR3 is TGCAGTGCTCGCCGAGGGGATACGCAGTATTTT. Translated: CSARRGDTQYF.

The rearrangement joins TRBV19 to TRBJ2-4; 7 positions agree with TRBD2. There are 17 residues in the CDR3. The J segment lost 6 bases and the V segment lost 1 base, leaving 12 bases of the junction unmatched. Germline V gene lookup returns CDR1 LNHDA and CDR2 SQIVND (reference sequence). This CDR3 reads CASSIVSVSGGINIQYF. In nucleotides, the CDR3 is TGTGCCAGTAGTATAGTATCGGTCTCGGGGGGTATAAACATTCAGTACTTC.

This clone appeared many times. The V gene is TRBV14, the J gene TRBJ2-7, with 13 bases matching TRBD2. The CDR3 spans 17 residues. The V gene's germline CDR1 is SGHDN and CDR2 FVKESK. The junction had 7 bases not matched to a gene; V was cut back by 0 bases and J by 5 bases. The CDR3, as DNA: TGTGCCAGCAGCCAAGAGTGGGGACTAGCGGGACCCCACGAGCAGTACTTC. It translates to CASSQEWGLAGPHEQYF. Variable domain in full (rest from reference TRBV14 and TRBJ2-7): EAGVTQFPSHSVIEKGQTVTLRCDPISGHDNLYWYRRVMGKEIKFLLHFVKESKQDESGMPNNRFLAERTGGTYSTLKVQPAELEDSGVYFCASSQEWGLAGPHEQYFGPGTRLTVT.

The genes are TRBV7-9 and TRBJ2-3, with 11 bases aligning to TRBD2. V dropped 3 bases and J dropped 5; count of bases not matched to a gene: 4. The CDR3 runs 15 residues. Germline lookup yields CDR1 SEHNR and CDR2 FQNEAQ (reference sequence). DNA for the CDR3: TGTGCCAGCAGCTTGGGACTAGCGGCCCAAGATACGCAGTATTTT. It encodes CASSLGLAAQDTQYF.

The chain has TRBV6-1 and TRBJ2-5; TRBD1 matches 8 bases. After removal of 7 bases from V and 4 bases from J, the junction contained 8 bases not matched to a gene. Germline assignment: CDR1 MNHNS and CDR2 SASEGT. This CDR3 is 14 amino acids long. This CDR3 reads CASTSGGLGETQYF. CDR3 bases: TGTGCCAGCACCTCAGGGGGCTTGGGAGAGACCCAGTACTTC.

The chain has TRBV27 and TRBJ1-2, with a weak D call TRBD1 (6 bases). Germline values: CDR1 MNHEY, CDR2 SMNVEV (reference sequence). The CDR3 is made up of 14 amino acids. Between the trimmed V and J ends, which lost 2 bases and 5 bases, there was a span of 12 bases. The CDR3 loop reads CASSLGGQGYGYTF. The CDR3 DNA reads as TGTGCCAGCAGTTTAGGGGGGCAAGGATATGGCTACACCTTC.

The chain joins TRBV5-1 to TRBJ2-7; D remains ambiguous. This CDR3 is built from 14 residues. Trimming removed 0 bases from V and 3 bases from J, with 10 bases in between. Germline lookup yields CDR1 SGHRS and CDR2 YFSETQ. In nucleotides, the CDR3 is TGCGCCAGCAGCTTGGCCGTGAAGAGCTACGAGCAGTACTTC. It encodes CASSLAVKSYEQYF.

The genes are TRBV5-1 and TRBJ2-1; D may be TRBD1 (5 bases). The CDR3 consists of 15 residues. Per germline, CDR1 SGHRS and CDR2 YFSETQ. V lost 4 bases to trimming and J lost 2 bases, with 13 bases between them. The CDR3 here is CASSLQGSAYNEQFF. The CDR3 coding sequence is TGCGCCAGCAGCCTCCAGGGTTCCGCCTACAATGAGCAGTTCTTC.

The chain has TRBV30 and TRBJ1-3; D remains unclear. V lost 0 bases to trimming and J lost 4 bases, with 10 bases between them. The CDR3 covers 14 residues. Germline V CDR1 and CDR2: GTSNPN, SVGIG (reference sequence). CDR3 region: CAWSVEEYGNTIYF. CDR3 DNA sequence: TGTGCCTGGAGTGTCGAGGAATACGGAAACACCATATATTTT. Looking up the rest from reference TRBV30 and TRBJ1-3 gives the full variable domain: SQTIHQWPATLVQPVGSPLSLECTVEGTSNPNLYWYRQAAGRGLQLLFYSVGIGQISSEVPQNLSASRPQDRQFILSSKKLLLSDSGFYLCAWSVEEYGNTIYFGEGSWLTVV.

This chain joins TRBV7-2 and TRBJ2-2; 8 nucleotides agree with TRBD1. The ends lost 5 bases at V and 4 bases at J; junction bases unmatched: 9. The CDR3 contains 16 residues. The germline gives CDR1 SGHTA, CDR2 FQGNSA. CDR3 sequence reads: CASSPRDRWSTGELFF. Written as DNA, the CDR3 is TGTGCCAGCAGCCCCAGGGACAGGTGGAGCACCGGGGAGCTGTTTTTT.

The chain links TRBV11-1 to TRBJ2-1; D is possibly TRBD2 (5 bases). Trimming removed 3 bases from V and 9 bases from J, with 15 bases in between. This CDR3 region has 14 residues. Per the germline V gene, CDR1 is SGHAT and CDR2 is FQDESV (reference sequence). The CDR3 bases are TGTGCCAGCAGCTTGATGGCTAGCCGCAGTGAGCAGTTCTTC. Its translation: CASSLMASRSEQFF.

This chain connects TRBV11-3 to TRBJ2-2; D ambiguous. The V gene lost 0 bases and the J gene lost 6 bases, with 5 bases spanning the gap. The CDR3 totals 13 residues. Looked up from germline, CDR1 is SGHNT and CDR2 is YENEEA. As DNA, the CDR3 is TGTGCCAGCAGCTTAGATCTTGCCGGGGAGCTGTTTTTT. It is translated as CASSLDLAGELFF.

The rearrangement joins TRBV5-4 to TRBJ2-3, with TRBD2 matching over 7 bases. The CDR3 covers 15 residues. CDR1 SGHNT and CDR2 YYREEE come from the germline V gene (reference sequence). Trimming at V came to 2 bases and at J to 6 bases, leaving 9 bases not matched to a gene. The CDR3 protein is CASSFQRGQRDTQYF. The CDR3 nucleotides read TGTGCCAGCAGCTTCCAGCGGGGTCAAAGGGATACGCAGTATTTT.

The chain couples TRBV9 to TRBJ2-3, with D possibly being TRBD2 (6 bases). Trimming took 0 bases from V and 4 from J, leaving 9 bases between them. This CDR3 comprises 14 residues. From germline, CDR1 is SGDLS and CDR2 YYNGEE. CDR3 loop: CASSVDGGADTQYF. CDR3 nucleotides: TGTGCCAGCAGCGTAGACGGGGGAGCAGATACGCAGTATTTT. Full variable domain (rest looked up from reference TRBV9 and TRBJ2-3): DSGVTQTPKHLITATGQRVTLRCSPRSGDLSVYWYQQSLDQGLQFLIQYYNGEERAKGNILERFSAQQFPDLHSELNLSSLELGDSALYFCASSVDGGADTQYFGPGTRLTVL.

The chain joins TRBV28 to TRBJ1-6; D unclear. V gave up 0 bases and J gave up 9 bases, with 3 bases separating them. The germline gives CDR1 MDHEN, CDR2 SYDVKM. CDR3 length: 12 residues. The CDR3 sequence: CASSLWFSPLHF. The CDR3 DNA follows: TGTGCCAGCAGTTTATGGTTTTCACCCCTCCACTTT.

The chain carries TRBV5-1 and TRBJ2-5; 9 positions match TRBD1. The germline CDR1 and CDR2 sequences are SGHRS and YFSETQ. The CDR3 is made up of 15 amino acids. The V segment lost 4 bases and the J segment 3 bases; nucleotides outside the gene matches: 7. CDR3: CASSQADRGKETQYF. CDR3 DNA sequence: TGCGCCAGCAGCCAAGCGGACAGGGGCAAAGAGACCCAGTACTTC.

The V call is TRBV7-8, the J call TRBJ1-3; perhaps TRBD1 as D (5 bases). CDR3 length: 14 amino acids. Germline V gives CDR1 SGHVS, CDR2 FQNEAQ. Trimming left V 1 base short and J 7 bases short, with 11 bases between. The CDR3 region has the DNA TGTGCCAGCAGCTTAGAGCAGGGATGGAACACCATATATTTT. Translation: CASSLEQGWNTIYF.

This clone was seen ten or more times. This chain links TRBV11-3 with TRBJ1-2; D remains ambiguous. Trimming pared 5 bases from V and 8 bases from J, leaving 9 bases between. Per germline, CDR1 SGHNT and CDR2 YENEEA. The CDR3 is 11 amino acids. The CDR3: CASSQLTGYTF. CDR3 nucleotides: TGTGCCAGCAGCCAGTTGACGGGCTACACCTTC.

The J gene is TRBJ1-3, the V gene TRBV30; 7 nucleotides line up with TRBD1. The CDR3 extends over 17 amino acids. CDR1 and CDR2 from the germline V gene are GTSNPN and SVGIG (reference sequence). V lost 1 base to trimming and J lost 0 bases; unmatched junction nucleotides: 9. The DNA of the CDR3 is TGTGCCTGGAGTGGAACCGGGACAGTCCTCTCTGGAAACACCATATATTTT. Encoded protein: CAWSGTGTVLSGNTIYF.

V usage is TRBV4-2 and J usage is TRBJ2-1; TRBD2 matches 11 bases. V lost 6 bases, J lost 5 bases, and 6 bases stayed unmatched. The CDR3 totals 15 residues. The germline V gene encodes CDR1 LGHNA and CDR2 YNFKEQ. Here the CDR3 DNA reads TGTGCCAGCAGTTCCGGGACTAGCGGTAACAATGAGCAGTTCTTC. The encoded protein is CASSSGTSGNNEQFF.

The rearrangement uses TRBV5-6 and TRBJ2-3, with a possible D match to TRBD1 (6 bases). V gave up 0 bases and J gave up 0 bases, with 11 bases separating them. This CDR3 is 16 amino acids long. Per germline, CDR1 SGHDT and CDR2 YYEEEE. The CDR3 region is CASSLARGQSTDTQYF. The CDR3 bases are TGTGCCAGCAGCTTGGCCCGGGGACAAAGCACAGATACGCAGTATTTT.

The rearrangement links TRBV29-1 to TRBJ2-2; the match to TRBD2 covers 7 bases. Germline trimming cut 8 bases from V and 1 base from J; bases unmatched to any gene: 4. This CDR3 comprises 13 residues. Per the germline V gene, CDR1 is SQVTM and CDR2 is ANQGSEA. The CDR3 protein is CSTREGNTGELFF. In nucleotides, the CDR3 is TGCAGCACCAGGGAGGGGAACACCGGGGAGCTGTTTTTT.

This clone occurred a few times. This rearrangement joins TRBV5-1 to TRBJ1-3, with D tentatively TRBD1 (6 bases). The CDR3 is 16 amino acids. The V gene lost 3 bases and the J gene lost 1 base, with 14 bases spanning the gap. Germline CDR1 and CDR2: SGHRS and YFSETQ. CDR3 sequence (DNA): TGCGCCAGCAGCTGGGGGTGGACAGATTCTGGAAACACCATATATTTT. Translation gives CASSWGWTDSGNTIYF.

The chain combines TRBV18 with TRBJ1-1; tentative D call: TRBD1 (5 bases). Looked up from germline, CDR1 is KGHSH and CDR2 is LQKENI. This CDR3 has 17 amino acids. V lost 3 bases and J 1 base, leaving 18 bases between the germline ends. The CDR3 sequence: CASSPRRGQGGNTEAFF. The CDR3 DNA reads as TGTGCCAGCTCACCTCGACGGGGCCAGGGCGGGAACACTGAAGCTTTCTTT.

The chain joins TRBV5-8 to TRBJ2-1; TRBD2 matches at 9 bases. Germline V lookup: CDR1 SGHTS, CDR2 YDEGEE. The CDR3 runs 15 residues. J was trimmed by 0 bases and V by 8 bases; bases with no gene match: 6. The CDR3, as DNA: TGTGCCAGTAAGCGGGAGGACAGCTCCTACAATGAGCAGTTCTTC. Its protein is CASKREDSSYNEQFF.

Comment on this clone: The sample has other DNA sequences that encode this CDR3 too. This chain connects TRBV4-2 to TRBJ2-3; D is unresolved. Germline CDR1 reads LGHNA; CDR2 reads YNFKEQ. V was trimmed by 3 bases and J by 0 bases, leaving 4 bases between them. The CDR3 runs 13 residues. Written as DNA, the CDR3 is TGTGCCAGCAGCCAGAGAAGCACAGATACGCAGTATTTT. Amino acids: CASSQRSTDTQYF.